A selection of T cell receptor beta chains follows, all from one sample in a study of shared clonotypes between healthy human individuals. Using immunoSEQ multiplex PCR, the repertoire was profiled, and TCRdb retains in-frame clones only, with some absent. The table records about 2 million clones, 90% to 95% of them present only once. The sequenced material came from naive CD4+ T cells sorted from blood. The receptors here all came from a man aged 18 to 35 in good health. The CDR3 runs from the conserved cysteine through the conserved F or W. Each record gives: V gene, J gene, CDR3 protein.

V: TRBV19; J: TRBJ2-3; CDR3: CASSRYRDSLTDTQYF
V: TRBV6-1; J: TRBJ2-7; CDR3: CASSEQGMGEQYF
V: TRBV6-5; J: TRBJ2-1; CDR3: CASSQGLEQFF
V: TRBV2; J: TRBJ2-3; CDR3: CASSLGTDTQYF
V: TRBV5-1; J: TRBJ2-2; CDR3: CASSLVLDSGELFF
V: TRBV11-3; J: TRBJ2-2; CDR3: CASSLGQGMSGELFF
V: TRBV7-8; J: TRBJ2-4; CDR3: CASSGDIEGNIQYF
V: TRBV2; J: TRBJ1-2; CDR3: CASSRDSNYGYTF
V: TRBV10-3; J: TRBJ2-5; CDR3: CAISEDVKETQYF
V: TRBV5-1; J: TRBJ2-1; CDR3: CASSLAPSSYNEQFF
V: TRBV7-9; J: TRBJ1-1; CDR3: CASSLEADTEAFF
V: TRBV7-2; J: TRBJ1-6; CDR3: CASSFRSDSPLHF
V: TRBV6-1; J: TRBJ1-1; CDR3: CASSEQGPPTEAFF
V: TRBV6-1; J: TRBJ2-3; CDR3: CASSDPRQGRDDTQYF
V: TRBV6-1; J: TRBJ2-1; CDR3: CASSEEREVGEQFF
V: TRBV9; J: TRBJ2-2; CDR3: CASSVVNSNTGELFF
V: TRBV5-1; J: TRBJ2-7; CDR3: CASISPLGEQYF
V: TRBV15; J: TRBJ2-7; CDR3: CATSRGGVRYEQYF
V: TRBV25-1; J: TRBJ2-7; CDR3: CASSDEVLSSYEQYF
V: TRBV18; J: TRBJ2-3; CDR3: CASSPFHTGGSTDTQYF
V: TRBV18; J: TRBJ1-1; CDR3: CASSPLGITEAFF
V: TRBV28; J: TRBJ2-1; CDR3: CASSFRTTGTPTDEQFF
V: TRBV18; J: TRBJ2-7; CDR3: CASSPPRGQRASYEQYF
V: TRBV2; J: TRBJ1-6; CDR3: CASRLTGSDSPLHF
V: TRBV6-6; J: TRBJ2-7; CDR3: CASSYSWGTSGGEQYF
V: TRBV6-6; J: TRBJ2-2; CDR3: CASQRGNTGELFF
V: TRBV18; J: TRBJ1-2; CDR3: CASSPKDRDGGYTF
V: TRBV6-5; J: TRBJ2-5; CDR3: CATGRGRETQYF
V: TRBV19; J: TRBJ2-2; CDR3: CASSERTGGYTGELFF
V: TRBV9; J: TRBJ2-3; CDR3: CASSPAAARRGTDTQYF
V: TRBV27; J: TRBJ2-1; CDR3: CASSLRNEQFF
V: TRBV7-2; J: TRBJ1-5; CDR3: CASSLSNSNQPQHF
V: TRBV30; J: TRBJ2-3; CDR3: CAWSSGDTQYF
V: TRBV18; J: TRBJ1-1; CDR3: CASSPPGQQVTEAFF